These 16 T cell receptor beta chains came from one sample sequenced in a study of T cells in Graves' hyperthyroidism and ophthalmopathy. The source material, RNA transcripts, was used to amplify TCR beta CDR3 regions. During a first-round RT-PCR of the TCR CDR3, the HTBI primer set was used. MiXCR was run by TCRdb on the multiplex PCR reads, yielding one entry per CDR3 protein. The sample has about 500,000 distinct CDR3 sequences; approximately 15% are singletons. Sequenced input: blood. The source of these receptors is a woman between 18 and 29 years old with Graves' hyperthyroidism.

This clonotype showed up many times. This chain links TRBV6-5 with TRBJ1-2; possibly TRBD1 for D (6 bases). Trimming shortened V by 0 bases and J by 2 bases, and 10 bases separated the two germline ends. Germline V CDR1 and CDR2: MNHEY, SVGAGI. This CDR3 comprises 15 residues. The CDR3 here is CASSYSGGPNYGYTF. CDR3 nucleotide sequence: TGTGCCAGCAGTTACTCGGGGGGCCCGAACTATGGCTACACCTTC.

This CDR3 is CSAPDREDQPQHF. The DNA of the CDR3 is TGCAGTGCTCCGGACAGGGAGGATCAGCCCCAGCATTTT. The chain recombines TRBV20-1 with TRBJ1-5; 8 bases match TRBD1. The CDR3 runs to 13 residues. Trimming at V came to 5 bases and at J to 5 bases, leaving 5 bases not matched to a gene. Germline loops: CDR1 DFQATT, CDR2 SNEGSKA (reference sequence).

This clonotype appeared a few times. The V call is TRBV18, the J call TRBJ1-1, with D possibly TRBD1 on 5 matching bases. CDR1 and CDR2 from the germline V gene are KGHSH and LQKENI. The CDR3 is 14 residues long. V was trimmed by 3 bases and J by 1 base, leaving 9 bases between them. CDR3 sequence (DNA): TGTGCCAGCTCACCCCCAGGGAGGAACACTGAAGCTTTCTTT. Protein sequence: CASSPPGRNTEAFF.

This clonotype was recorded a few times. The gene calls are TRBV4-3 and TRBJ2-5; 10 nucleotides line up with TRBD2. The length of the CDR3 is 18 residues. Germline values: CDR1 LGHNA, CDR2 YSLEER. V shed 4 bases and J 5 bases; nucleotides not matched to a gene: 16. The CDR3 protein is CASSPTPASGGPGETQYF. DNA for the CDR3: TGCGCCAGCAGCCCAACCCCGGCTAGCGGGGGCCCCGGGGAGACCCAGTACTTC.

The chain joins TRBV6-1 to TRBJ2-3; D might be TRBD2 (5 bases). Trimming removed 7 bases from V and 0 bases from J, with 8 bases in between. This CDR3 is 13 amino acids long. The germline CDR1 and CDR2 sequences are MNHNS and SASEGT. CDR3 sequence (DNA): TGTGCCAGCAATCTAGCAAGCACAGATACGCAGTATTTT. It yields the protein CASNLASTDTQYF.

This clonotype was counted many times. This chain uses TRBV28 with TRBJ1-5, with a weak D call TRBD1 (5 bases). V was shortened by 8 bases and J by 2 bases, with 10 bases between the two germline ends. This CDR3 is 13 amino acids long. Germline CDR1 MDHEN, CDR2 SYDVKM. The CDR3, as DNA: TGTGCCAGCGGGGGGGGAGGCAATCAGCCCCAGCATTTT. It is translated as CASGGGGNQPQHF.

This clonotype came up many times. This chain uses TRBV7-8 with TRBJ2-7; TRBD2 is a possible D gene (5 bases). The V end lost 1 base, the J end lost 3 bases, and 10 bases lay between the germline ends. The germline V gene has CDR1 SGHVS and CDR2 FQNEAQ. CDR3 size: 14 residues. CDR3 nucleotide sequence: TGTGCCAGCAGCTTAGATGAGGGCGGCTACGAGCAGTACTTC. It codes for CASSLDEGGYEQYF.

This clonotype was counted at least ten times. This chain links TRBV12-3 or TRBV12-4 with TRBJ2-3; D is ambiguous. The CDR3 extends over 16 amino acids. V was clipped by 6 bases and J by 1 base, with 17 bases between them. The CDR3, as DNA: TGTGCCAGCAGGAACCGGGCCAGCCTCCGCACAGATACGCAGTATTTT. Protein product: CASRNRASLRTDTQYF.

The chain links TRBV10-3 to TRBJ2-1, with TRBD1 matching over 8 bases. V was pared by 0 bases and J by 10 bases, with 11 bases of the junction left unmatched. Germline CDR1 reads ENHRY; CDR2 reads SYGVKD. This CDR3 comprises 16 residues. The DNA of the CDR3 is TGTGCCATCAGTGAGTCAACACAGGGGGTAGGGGAAGAGCAGTTCTTC. It encodes CAISESTQGVGEEQFF.

In DNA form, the CDR3 reads TGTGCCAGCGAACTTGGGCCTAGCGGGAGTCGCGGGTTCTTC. Residues: CASELGPSGSRGFF. The V call is TRBV7-9, the J call TRBJ2-1; 10 bases are shared with TRBD2. This CDR3 is built from 14 residues. The germline CDR1 and CDR2 sequences are SEHNR and FQNEAQ (reference sequence). Trimming at V came to 8 bases and at J to 15 bases, leaving 16 bases not matched to a gene.

The chain joins TRBV12-3 or TRBV12-4 to TRBJ1-1, with D maybe TRBD1 (5 bases). The CDR3 length is 15 residues. V lost 1 base, J lost 0 bases, and 9 bases lay in between. For the CDR3, the DNA is TGTGCCAGCAGTTTAGGGGGGAGTTTGAACACTGAAGCTTTCTTT. This sequence encodes CASSLGGSLNTEAFF.

The CDR3 spells CASRNRVEETQFF. The CDR3 DNA follows: TGTGCCAGCAGGAACAGGGTTGAAGAGACCCAGTTCTTC. The chain is built from TRBV12-3 or TRBV12-4 and TRBJ2-5; maybe TRBD1 (6 bases). With the DNA end fitting TRBJ2-1 better, the J assignment may be wrong. The CDR3 is made up of 13 amino acids.

This clonotype was recorded at least ten times. This rearrangement joins TRBV11-3 to TRBJ2-5, with D possibly being TRBD1 or TRBD2 (5 bases each). CDR1 is SGHNT and CDR2 is YENEEA in the germline V gene. V was cut by 0 bases and J by 5 bases, with 16 bases left in between. The CDR3 is 16 residues long. The CDR3 region is CASSLEEIGARETQYF. CDR3 nucleotide sequence: TGTGCCAGCAGCTTAGAGGAAATCGGGGCCCGGGAGACCCAGTACTTC.

This clonotype was counted only a few times. The chain recombines TRBV5-1 with TRBJ2-1, with a weak D call TRBD2 (6 bases). This CDR3 spans 15 amino acids. The V and J ends lost 4 bases and 15 bases respectively, with 26 bases between them. The germline V gene has CDR1 SGHRS and CDR2 YFSETQ. In nucleotides, the CDR3 is TGCGCCAGCAGCGCCGACTCGCCCGCTCTCCTGGGGGGGTTCTTC. It specifies CASSADSPALLGGFF.

CDR3 DNA sequence: TGCAGTGCTAGAACGGCGCGGATAGGCCGATATAGCAATCAGCCCCAGCATTTT. Residues: CSARTARIGRYSNQPQHF. The chain employs TRBV20-1 and TRBJ1-5; D remains unclear. The CDR3 extends over 18 amino acids. The germline V and J ends were trimmed by 2 bases and 0 bases, with 20 bases remaining between them. The germline gives CDR1 DFQATT, CDR2 SNEGSKA (reference sequence).

This clonotype has only a few counts. The chain has TRBV19 and TRBJ1-5; D is undetermined. CDR1 is LNHDA, CDR2 SQIVND, per germline (reference sequence). Trimming left V 6 bases short and J 7 bases short, with 10 bases between. CDR3 size: 12 residues. CDR3 in DNA: TGTGCCAGTAGCCGCGGTGCGCAGCCCCAGCATTTT. Translated: CASSRGAQPQHF.